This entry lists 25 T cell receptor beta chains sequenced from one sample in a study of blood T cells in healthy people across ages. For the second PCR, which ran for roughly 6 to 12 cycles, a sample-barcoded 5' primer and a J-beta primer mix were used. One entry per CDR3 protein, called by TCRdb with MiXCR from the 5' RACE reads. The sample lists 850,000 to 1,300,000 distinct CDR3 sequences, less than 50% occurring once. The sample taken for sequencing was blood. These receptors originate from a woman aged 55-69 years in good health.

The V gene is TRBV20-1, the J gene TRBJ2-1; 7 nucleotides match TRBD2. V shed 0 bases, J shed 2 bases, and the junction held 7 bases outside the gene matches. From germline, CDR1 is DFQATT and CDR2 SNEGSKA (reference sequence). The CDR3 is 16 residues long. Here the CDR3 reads CSARDRRLAPYNEQFF. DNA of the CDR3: TGCAGTGCTAGAGATCGGCGACTAGCCCCCTACAATGAGCAGTTCTTC.

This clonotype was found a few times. The CDR3 DNA is TGTGCCAGCAGTCCCGGACCCGGAGGGGTAGATACGCAGTATTTT. Protein: CASSPGPGGVDTQYF. The chain couples TRBV12-3 or TRBV12-4 to TRBJ2-3; D is possibly TRBD2 (6 bases). Trimming took off 5 bases at V and 5 bases at J, with 17 bases between the two ends. CDR3 length equals 15 residues.

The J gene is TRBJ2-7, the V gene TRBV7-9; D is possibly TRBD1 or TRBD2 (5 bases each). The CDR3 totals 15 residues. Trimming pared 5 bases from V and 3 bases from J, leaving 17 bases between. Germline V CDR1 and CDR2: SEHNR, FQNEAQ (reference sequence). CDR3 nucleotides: TGTGCCAGCAGCCCCCGGGGCGATATTGTCTACGAGCAGTACTTC. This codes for CASSPRGDIVYEQYF.

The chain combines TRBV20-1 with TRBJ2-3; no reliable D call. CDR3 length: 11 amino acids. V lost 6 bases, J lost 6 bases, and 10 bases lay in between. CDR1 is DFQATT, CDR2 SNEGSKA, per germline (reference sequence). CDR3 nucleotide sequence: TGCAGTGCCCCGTTCGGTGATACGCAGTATTTT. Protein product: CSAPFGDTQYF.

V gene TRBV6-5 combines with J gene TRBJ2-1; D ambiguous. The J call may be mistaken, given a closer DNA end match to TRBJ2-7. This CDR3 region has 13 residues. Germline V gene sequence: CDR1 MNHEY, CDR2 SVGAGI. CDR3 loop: CATSTTSLYEQYF. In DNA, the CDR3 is TGTGCCACCTCAACAACTTCTCTCTACGAGCAGTACTTC.

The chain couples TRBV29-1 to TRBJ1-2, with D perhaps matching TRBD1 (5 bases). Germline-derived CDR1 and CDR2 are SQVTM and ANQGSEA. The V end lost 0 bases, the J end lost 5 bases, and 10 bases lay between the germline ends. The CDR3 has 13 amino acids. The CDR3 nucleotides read TGCAGCGTTGAAGATGGGGGTGGGTATGGCTACACCTTC. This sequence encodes CSVEDGGGYGYTF. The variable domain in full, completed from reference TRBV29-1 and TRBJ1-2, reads SAVISQKPSRDICQRGTSLTIQCQVDSQVTMMFWYRQQPGQSLTLIATANQGSEATYESGFVIDKFPISRPNLTFSTLTVSNMSPEDSSIYLCSVEDGGGYGYTFGSGTRLTVV.

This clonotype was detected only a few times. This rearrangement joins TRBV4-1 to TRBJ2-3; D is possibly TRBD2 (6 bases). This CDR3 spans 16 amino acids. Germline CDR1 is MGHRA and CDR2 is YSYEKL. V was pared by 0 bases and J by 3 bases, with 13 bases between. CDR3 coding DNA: TGCGCCAGCAGCCAAGAATTGGGCGGGATGACAGATACGCAGTATTTT. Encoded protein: CASSQELGGMTDTQYF.

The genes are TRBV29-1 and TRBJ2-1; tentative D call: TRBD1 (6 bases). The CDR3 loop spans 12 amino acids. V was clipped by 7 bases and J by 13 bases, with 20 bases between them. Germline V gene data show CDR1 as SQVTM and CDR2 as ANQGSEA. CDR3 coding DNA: TGCAGCGCAGGGGACCTTCAAGAGACCCAGTTCTTC. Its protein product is CSAGDLQETQFF.

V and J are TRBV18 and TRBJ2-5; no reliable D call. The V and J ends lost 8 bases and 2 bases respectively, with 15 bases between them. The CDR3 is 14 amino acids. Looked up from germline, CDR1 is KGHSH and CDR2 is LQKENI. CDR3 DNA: TGTGCCAGCAGTCCTCTAGGCACTCAAGAGACCCAGTACTTC. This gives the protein CASSPLGTQETQYF.

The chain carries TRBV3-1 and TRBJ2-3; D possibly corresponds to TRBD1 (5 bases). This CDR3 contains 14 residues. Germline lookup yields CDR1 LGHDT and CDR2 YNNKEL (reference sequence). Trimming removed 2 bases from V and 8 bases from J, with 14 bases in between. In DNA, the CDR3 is TGTGCCAGCAGCCAAATGAGACAGAAAGGTACGCAGTATTTT. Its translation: CASSQMRQKGTQYF.

This chain's CDR3 is CSARTGGYEQFF. CDR3 sequence (DNA): TGCAGCGCTAGGACAGGGGGCTATGAGCAGTTCTTC. This chain uses TRBV29-1 with TRBJ2-1, with 11 bases lining up with TRBD1. V gave up 7 bases and J gave up 8 bases; unmatched junction bases: 4. This CDR3 is 12 amino acids long. The V gene's germline CDR1 is SQVTM and CDR2 ANQGSEA.

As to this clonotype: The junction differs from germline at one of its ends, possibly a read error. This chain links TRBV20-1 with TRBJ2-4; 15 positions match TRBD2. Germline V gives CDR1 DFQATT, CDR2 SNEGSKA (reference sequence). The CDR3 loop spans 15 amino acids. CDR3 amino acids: CSTRDLTGTSGRRYF. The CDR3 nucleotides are TGCAGTACTAGAGATCTCACCGGGACTAGCGGGAGGAGGTACTTC.

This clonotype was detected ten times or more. The DNA of the CDR3 is TGTGCCAGTCGAGCTAGCGGGAGCTCCTACAATGAGCAGTTCTTC. Translated, it gives CASRASGSSYNEQFF. The rearrangement joins TRBV11-2 to TRBJ2-1, with TRBD2 matching over 10 bases. Germline CDR1 reads SGHAT; CDR2 reads FQNNGV. Trimming cost V 9 bases and J 0 bases; bases outside gene matches: 5. The CDR3 extends over 15 amino acids.

Here the CDR3 DNA reads TGCAGCGGGATAGGGGAGTTAGCGGGAAATGAGCAGTTCTTC. It translates to CSGIGELAGNEQFF. The gene calls are TRBV29-1 and TRBJ2-1; 8 nucleotides agree with TRBD2. Germline V gene data show CDR1 as SQVTM and CDR2 as ANQGSEA. The V gene end was trimmed by 7 bases and the J gene end by 7 bases; junction bases not matched to a gene: 12. This CDR3 has 14 amino acids.

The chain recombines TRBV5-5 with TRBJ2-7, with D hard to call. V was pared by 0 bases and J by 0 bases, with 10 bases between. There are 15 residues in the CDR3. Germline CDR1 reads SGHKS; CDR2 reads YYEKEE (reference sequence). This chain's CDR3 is CASSLAAAFSYEQYF. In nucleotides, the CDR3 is TGTGCCAGCAGCTTGGCGGCAGCCTTCTCCTACGAGCAGTACTTC.

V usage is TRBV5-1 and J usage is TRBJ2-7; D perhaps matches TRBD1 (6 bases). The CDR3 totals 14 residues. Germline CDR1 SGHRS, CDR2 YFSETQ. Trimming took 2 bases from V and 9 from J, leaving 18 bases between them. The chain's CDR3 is CASSFGTALGGQYF. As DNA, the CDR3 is TGCGCCAGCAGCTTTGGGACCGCTCTAGGGGGGCAGTACTTC. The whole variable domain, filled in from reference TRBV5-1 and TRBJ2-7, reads KAGVTQTPRYLIKTRGQQVTLSCSPISGHRSVSWYQQTPGQGLQFLFEYFSETQRNKGNFPGRFSGRQFSNSRSEMNVSTLELGDSALYLCASSFGTALGGQYFGPGTRLTVT.

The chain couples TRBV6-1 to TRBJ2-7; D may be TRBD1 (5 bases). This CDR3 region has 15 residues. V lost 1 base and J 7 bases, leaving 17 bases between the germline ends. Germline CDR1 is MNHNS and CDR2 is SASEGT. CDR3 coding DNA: TGTGCCAGCAGTGAAGAAGTAGGGGAATACAATGAGCAGTACTTC. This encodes CASSEEVGEYNEQYF.

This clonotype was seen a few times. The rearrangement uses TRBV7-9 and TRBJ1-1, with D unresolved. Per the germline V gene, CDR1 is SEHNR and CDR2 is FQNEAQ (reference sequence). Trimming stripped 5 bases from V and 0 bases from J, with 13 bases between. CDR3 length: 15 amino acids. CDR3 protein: CASSLGWELNTEAFF. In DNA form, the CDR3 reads TGTGCCAGCAGCCTCGGATGGGAATTGAACACTGAAGCTTTCTTT.

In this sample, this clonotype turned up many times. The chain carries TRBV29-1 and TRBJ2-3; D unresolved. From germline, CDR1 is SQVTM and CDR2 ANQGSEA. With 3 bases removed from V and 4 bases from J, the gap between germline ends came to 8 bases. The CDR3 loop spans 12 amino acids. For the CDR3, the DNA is TGCAGCGTTGACGAGGTCTCAGATACGCAGTATTTT. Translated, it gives CSVDEVSDTQYF.

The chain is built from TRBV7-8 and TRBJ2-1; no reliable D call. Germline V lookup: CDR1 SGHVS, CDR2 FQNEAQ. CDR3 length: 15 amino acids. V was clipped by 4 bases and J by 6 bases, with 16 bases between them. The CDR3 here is CASSSMPLTGNEQFF. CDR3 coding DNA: TGTGCCAGCAGCTCCATGCCCTTAACCGGCAATGAGCAGTTCTTC.

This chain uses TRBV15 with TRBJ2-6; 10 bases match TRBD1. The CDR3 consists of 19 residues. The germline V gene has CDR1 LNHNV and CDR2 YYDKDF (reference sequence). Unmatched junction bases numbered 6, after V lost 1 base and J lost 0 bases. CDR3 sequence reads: CATSRAGTGAFSGANVLTF. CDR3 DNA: TGTGCCACCAGCAGAGCCGGGACAGGGGCGTTCTCTGGGGCCAACGTCCTGACTTTC.

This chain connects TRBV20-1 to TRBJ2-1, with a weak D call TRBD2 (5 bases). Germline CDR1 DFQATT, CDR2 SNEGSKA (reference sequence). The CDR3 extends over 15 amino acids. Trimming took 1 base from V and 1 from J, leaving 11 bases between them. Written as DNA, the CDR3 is TGCAGTGCTAGAGGCGGGCGCACTTCCTACAATGAGCAGTTCTTC. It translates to CSARGGRTSYNEQFF.

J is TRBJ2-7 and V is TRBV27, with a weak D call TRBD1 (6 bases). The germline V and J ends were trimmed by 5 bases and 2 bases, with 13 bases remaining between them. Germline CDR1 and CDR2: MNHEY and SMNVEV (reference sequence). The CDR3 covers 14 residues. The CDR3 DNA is TGTGCCAGCAGTCCAACGACAGGCGCCTACGAGCAGTACTTC. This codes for CASSPTTGAYEQYF.

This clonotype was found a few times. The CDR3 region is CASSLARGKDYEQYF. CDR3 nucleotide sequence: TGTGCCAGCAGCTTAGCTCGGGGGAAGGACTACGAGCAGTACTTC. The chain is built from TRBV7-2 and TRBJ2-7, with a weak D call TRBD2 (6 bases). Germline CDR1 is SGHTA and CDR2 is FQGNSA. The V gene lost 0 bases and the J gene lost 3 bases, with 12 bases spanning the gap. This CDR3 spans 15 amino acids.

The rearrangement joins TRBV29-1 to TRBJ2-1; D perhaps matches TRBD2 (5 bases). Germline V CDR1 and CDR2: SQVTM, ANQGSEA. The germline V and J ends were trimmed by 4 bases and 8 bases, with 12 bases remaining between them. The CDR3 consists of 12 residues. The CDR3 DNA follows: TGCAGCGTTGGCCGCGTGAGGGATGAGCAGTTCTTC. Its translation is CSVGRVRDEQFF.